This T cell receptor (beta chain) originates from a study of control samples from healthy donors and cancer patients. The V segment lost 0 bases and the J segment 4 bases; nucleotides outside the gene matches: 4. The germline V gene has CDR1 MGHRA and CDR2 YSYEKL. The CDR3 has 16 amino acids. Assay used: immunoSEQ multiplex PCR; TCRdb lists only in-frame clones, some missing. The repertoire consists of about 75,000 clones, with approximately 84% occurring once and the leading ten covering roughly 16%. The TCR comes from a man in his forties or fifties in good health. Sequenced material: blood. The chain links TRBV4-1 to TRBJ2-3, with 10 bases identical to TRBD2. The CDR3 DNA reads TGCGCCAGCAGCCAAGATGGCCTAGCGGGAGCAGATACGCAGTATTTT. As protein: CASSQDGLAGADTQYF.